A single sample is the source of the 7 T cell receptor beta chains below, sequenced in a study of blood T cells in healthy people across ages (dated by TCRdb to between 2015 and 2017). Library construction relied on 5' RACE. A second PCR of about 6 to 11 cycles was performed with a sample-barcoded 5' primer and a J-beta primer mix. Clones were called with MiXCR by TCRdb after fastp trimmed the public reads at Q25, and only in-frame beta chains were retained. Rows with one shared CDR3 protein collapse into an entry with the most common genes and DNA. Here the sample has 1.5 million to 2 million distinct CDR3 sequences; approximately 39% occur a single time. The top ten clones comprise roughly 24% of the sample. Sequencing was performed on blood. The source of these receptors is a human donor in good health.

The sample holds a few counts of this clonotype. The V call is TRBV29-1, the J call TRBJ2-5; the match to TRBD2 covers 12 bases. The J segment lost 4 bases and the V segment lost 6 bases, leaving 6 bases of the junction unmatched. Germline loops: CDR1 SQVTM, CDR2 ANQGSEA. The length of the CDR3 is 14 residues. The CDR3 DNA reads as TGCAGCGTCCGCGGACTAGCGGGGTTAGAGACCCAGTACTTC. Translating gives CSVRGLAGLETQYF.

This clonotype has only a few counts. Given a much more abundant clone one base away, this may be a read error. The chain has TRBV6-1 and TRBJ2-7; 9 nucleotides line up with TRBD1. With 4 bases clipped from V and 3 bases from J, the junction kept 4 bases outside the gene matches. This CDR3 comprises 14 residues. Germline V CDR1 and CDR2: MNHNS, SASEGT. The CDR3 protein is CASSAGTGFYEQYF. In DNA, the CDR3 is TGTGCCAGCAGTGCCGGGACAGGGTTCTACGAGCAGTACTTC.

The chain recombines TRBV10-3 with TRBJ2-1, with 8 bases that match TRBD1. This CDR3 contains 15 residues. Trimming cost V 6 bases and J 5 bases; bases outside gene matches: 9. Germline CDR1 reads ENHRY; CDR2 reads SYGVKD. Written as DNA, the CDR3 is TGTGCCATCAGGGCCCCAGGGGGCCGAAACAATGAGCAGTTCTTC. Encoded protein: CAIRAPGGRNNEQFF.

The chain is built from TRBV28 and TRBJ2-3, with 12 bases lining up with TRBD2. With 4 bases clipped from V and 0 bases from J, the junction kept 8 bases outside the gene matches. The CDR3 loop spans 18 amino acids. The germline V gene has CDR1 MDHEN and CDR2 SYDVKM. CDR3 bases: TGTGCCAGCAGTTCCCCCGGGACTAGCGGGCGCAGCACAGATACGCAGTATTTT. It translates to CASSSPGTSGRSTDTQYF.

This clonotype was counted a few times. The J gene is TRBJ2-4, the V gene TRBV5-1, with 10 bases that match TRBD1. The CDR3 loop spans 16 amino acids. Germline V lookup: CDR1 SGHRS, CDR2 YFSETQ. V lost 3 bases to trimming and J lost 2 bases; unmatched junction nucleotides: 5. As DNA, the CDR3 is TGCGCCAGCAGCTCAGACAGGGGGCTATCCAAAAACATTCAGTACTTC. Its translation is CASSSDRGLSKNIQYF.

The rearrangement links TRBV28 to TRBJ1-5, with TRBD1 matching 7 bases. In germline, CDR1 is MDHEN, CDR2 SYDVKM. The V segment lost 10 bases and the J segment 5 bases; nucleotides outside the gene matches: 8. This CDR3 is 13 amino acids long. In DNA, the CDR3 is TGTGCCACCCAAAACAGGGGTGATCAGCCCCAGCATTTT. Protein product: CATQNRGDQPQHF.

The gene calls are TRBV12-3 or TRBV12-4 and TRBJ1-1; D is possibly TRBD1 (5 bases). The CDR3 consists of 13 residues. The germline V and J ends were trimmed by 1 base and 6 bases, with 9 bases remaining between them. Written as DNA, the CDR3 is TGTGCCAGCAGTTTAGTAGGGGAGTCTGAAGCTTTCTTT. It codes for CASSLVGESEAFF.